The T cell receptor beta chain under discussion was sequenced for a study of human T cells and chemical hapten exposure. As for the study in general: Upper inner arm skin measuring about 2 cm by about 2 cm received 2% DPC for sensitization. Regarding the study as a whole: Once DPC sensitization occurred, TCRs above 1 in 1000 frequency showed no change.

The library labeled individual cDNA molecules by adding unique molecular identifiers to them. TCRdb reprocessed the RACE reads with MiXCR, giving one entry per CDR3 protein. Here the sample spans 180,000 or so distinct CDR3 sequences, 14% being singletons. This CDR3 has 13 amino acids. V was shortened by 1 base and J by 8 bases, with 12 bases between the two germline ends. CDR1 and CDR2 from the germline V gene are GTSNPN and SVGIG (reference sequence). This clonotype occurred once. Antigen unknown. The sample's time point: patch test 1, 2 weeks after DPC sensitization. Sample treatment: therapeutic diphenylcyclopropenone sensitization with weekly scalp DPC.

The clonotype originates from a young woman with alopecia areata. Some clones in this sample may be carry-over from other donors' samples. Sequences were derived from whole blood, sampled in connection with sensitization to the hapten diphenylcyclopropenone (DPC). This sequence joins TRBV30 and TRBJ1-5; D uncertain. CDR3 nucleotides: TGTGCCTGGAGTGGGGAAGACCTCAAGCCCCAGCATTTT. It codes for CAWSGEDLKPQHF. Using reference TRBV30 and TRBJ1-5 for the parts outside the CDR3, the full variable domain is SQTIHQWPATLVQPVGSPLSLECTVEGTSNPNLYWYRQAAGRGLQLLFYSVGIGQISSEVPQNLSASRPQDRQFILSSKKLLLSDSGFYLCAWSGEDLKPQHFGDGTRLSIL.